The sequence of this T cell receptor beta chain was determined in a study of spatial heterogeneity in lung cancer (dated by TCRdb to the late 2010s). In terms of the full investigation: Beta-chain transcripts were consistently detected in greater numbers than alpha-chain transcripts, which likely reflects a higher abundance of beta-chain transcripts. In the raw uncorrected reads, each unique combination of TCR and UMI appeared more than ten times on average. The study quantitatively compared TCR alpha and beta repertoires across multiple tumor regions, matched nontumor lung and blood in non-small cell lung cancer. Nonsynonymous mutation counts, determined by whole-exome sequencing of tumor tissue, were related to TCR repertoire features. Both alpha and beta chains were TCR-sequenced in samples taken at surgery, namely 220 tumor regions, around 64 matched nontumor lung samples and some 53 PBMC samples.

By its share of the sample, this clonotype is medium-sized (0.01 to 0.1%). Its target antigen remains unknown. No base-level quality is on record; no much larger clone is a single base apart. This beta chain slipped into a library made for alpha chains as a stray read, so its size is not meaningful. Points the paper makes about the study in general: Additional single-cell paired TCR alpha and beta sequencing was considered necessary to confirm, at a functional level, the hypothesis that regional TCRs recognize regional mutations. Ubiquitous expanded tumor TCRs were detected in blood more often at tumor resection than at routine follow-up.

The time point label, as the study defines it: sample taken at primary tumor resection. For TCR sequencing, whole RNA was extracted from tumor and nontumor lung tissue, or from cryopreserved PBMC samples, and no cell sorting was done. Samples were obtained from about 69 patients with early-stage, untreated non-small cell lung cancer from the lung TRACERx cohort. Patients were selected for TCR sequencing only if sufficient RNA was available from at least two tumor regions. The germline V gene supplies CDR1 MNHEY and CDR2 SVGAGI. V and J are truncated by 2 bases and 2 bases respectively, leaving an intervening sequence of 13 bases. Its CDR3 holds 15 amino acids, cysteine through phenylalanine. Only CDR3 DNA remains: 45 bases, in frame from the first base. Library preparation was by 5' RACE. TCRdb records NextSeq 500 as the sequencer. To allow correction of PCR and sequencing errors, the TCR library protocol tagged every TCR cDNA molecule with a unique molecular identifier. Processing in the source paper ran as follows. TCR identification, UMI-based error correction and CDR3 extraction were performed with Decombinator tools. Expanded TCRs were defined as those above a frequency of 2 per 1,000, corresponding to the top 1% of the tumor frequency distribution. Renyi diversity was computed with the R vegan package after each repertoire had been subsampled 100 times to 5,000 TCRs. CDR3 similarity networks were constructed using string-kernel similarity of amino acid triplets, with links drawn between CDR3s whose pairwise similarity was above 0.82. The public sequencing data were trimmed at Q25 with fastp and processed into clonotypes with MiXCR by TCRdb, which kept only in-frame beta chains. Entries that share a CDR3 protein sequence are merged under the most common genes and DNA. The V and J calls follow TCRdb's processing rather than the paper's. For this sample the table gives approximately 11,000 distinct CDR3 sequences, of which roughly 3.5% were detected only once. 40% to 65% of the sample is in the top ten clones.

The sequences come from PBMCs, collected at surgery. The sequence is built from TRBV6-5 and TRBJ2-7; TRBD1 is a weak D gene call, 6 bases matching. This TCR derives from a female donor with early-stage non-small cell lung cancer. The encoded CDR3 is CASSYVQGNAYEQYF. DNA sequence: TGTGCCAGCAGTTACGTACAGGGCAACGCCTACGAGCAGTACTTC.